These T cell receptor beta chains were read from a single sample in a study of technical replicates of blood from several donors. The table came from immunoSEQ multiplex PCR; TCRdb's copy has only in-frame clones and leaves some out. This sample has 84,000 or so clones, with less than 95% found just once. Sequences were obtained from T cells isolated from PBMCs. The source of these receptors is a human donor in good health. Each CDR3 is given with its conserved first and last residue. A D gene is named only where the DNA matches it firmly. Expanded clones are given a class, and other clones once, few, many or no size at all.

-	15	TRBV25-1	-	TRBJ1-1	TGTGCCAGCAGTGTCCCGGGACTCCCGAACACTGAAGCTTTCTTT	CASSVPGLPNTEAFF
-	13	TRBV7-9	-	TRBJ2-5	TGTGCCAGCAGCCCCGACTCCCTTTGGACCCAGTACTTC	CASSPDSLWTQYF
-	16	TRBV29-1	TRBD1	TRBJ1-2	TGCAGCGTTGAACCTCCGGGACAGGGCCTCGCCGGAGGCTACACCTTC	CSVEPPGQGLAGGYTF
once	14	TRBV28	TRBD1	TRBJ2-7	TGTGCCAGCAGTCCCTCGACAGGGTACGGCGAGCAGTACTTC	CASSPSTGYGEQYF
once	15	TRBV6-5	-	TRBJ1-2	TGTGCCAGCAGTTACTCGACAGGAGCAGGGTATGGCTACACCTTC	CASSYSTGAGYGYTF
-	14	TRBV5-5	-	TRBJ1-3	TGTGCCAGCAGCTTGGAGCATCTTGGAAACACCATATATTTT	CASSLEHLGNTIYF
-	16	TRBV10-1	TRBD2	TRBJ2-7	TGCGCCAGCAGTGAAAGCGGGGGGGCCCGATCCTACGAGCAGTACTTC	CASSESGGARSYEQYF
-	19	TRBV29-1	TRBD2	TRBJ2-1	TGCAGCGTTCTACTTGGGACTAGCGGGGGGCGAGGGCCCTACAATGAGCAGTTCTTC	CSVLLGTSGGRGPYNEQFF
-	15	TRBV14	TRBD1	TRBJ2-1	TGTGCCAGCAGCCAAGGGACAGGGTACAACAATGAGCAGTTCTTC	CASSQGTGYNNEQFF
-	14	TRBV5-8	TRBD1	TRBJ2-5	TGTGCCAGCAGCCTCAGGACAGGGAGAGAGACCCAGTACTTC	CASSLRTGRETQYF
-	14	TRBV19	TRBD1	TRBJ1-1	TGTGCCAGTAGCCATGGACAGGGGGTTAATGAAGCTTTCTTT	CASSHGQGVNEAFF
-	14	TRBV29-1	TRBD2	TRBJ2-1	TGCAGCGTTGAGGGCGGGGGTATGGTAAATGAGCAGTTCTTC	CSVEGGGMVNEQFF
-	16	TRBV7-2	TRBD1	TRBJ2-1	TGTGCCAGCAGCTTCGGAACCGGGACAGGGTTCCATGAGCAGTTCTTC	CASSFGTGTGFHEQFF
-	13	TRBV28	-	TRBJ1-1	TGTGCCAGCAGTCTATACAGAGTCACTGAAGCTTTCTTT	CASSLYRVTEAFF
-	14	TRBV7-9	-	TRBJ1-1	TGTGCCAGCAGCCGTGACACCCTGAACACTGAAGCTTTCTTT	CASSRDTLNTEAFF
-	16	TRBV5-6	TRBD2	TRBJ2-1	TGTGCCAGCAGCTTGACCAGGACTAGCGGGGGCAATGAGCAGTTCTTC	CASSLTRTSGGNEQFF
-	13	TRBV6-4	-	TRBJ2-2	TGTGCCAGCAGTGACTCGATCGCGGGGGAGCTGTTTTTT	CASSDSIAGELFF
-	13	TRBV18	-	TRBJ1-5	TGTGCCAGCTCACGGGACTACTCCCAGCCCCAGCATTTT	CASSRDYSQPQHF
-	15	TRBV7-9	-	TRBJ1-6	TGTGCCAGCAGCCCAAAACAGGGATGGCGATCACCCCTCCACTTT	CASSPKQGWRSPLHF
-	13	TRBV28	TRBD1	TRBJ2-3	TGTGCCCTCCGGGACAGGGGTACAGATACGCAGTATTTT	CALRDRGTDTQYF
-	14	TRBV4-1	-	TRBJ1-1	TGCGCCAGCAGCCAAGAGTCGGTGAACACTGAAGCTTTCTTT	CASSQESVNTEAFF
-	15	TRBV5-1	-	TRBJ2-3	TGCGCCAGCAGCTCCGGACAGGGAGGGCCAGATACGCAGTATTTT	CASSSGQGGPDTQYF
-	13	TRBV11-2	-	TRBJ1-6	TGTGCCAGCAGCCGGGGGGGAAATTCACCCCTCCACTTT	CASSRGGNSPLHF
-	13	TRBV7-6	TRBD1	TRBJ1-1	TGTGCCAGCAGCTTAGTTAGGGACAGTAAAGCTTTCTTT	CASSLVRDSKAFF
-	14	TRBV5-1	TRBD1	TRBJ2-7	TGCGCCAGCAGCCAGGGACAGGGCAAGTACGAGCAGTACTTC	CASSQGQGKYEQYF
once	10	TRBV29-1	-	TRBJ2-3	TGCAGCGTTGCTTCGGATACGCAGTATTTT	CSVASDTQYF
-	14	TRBV6-5	TRBD1	TRBJ1-5	TGTGCCAGCAGTCGGGGACAGACTAACCAGCCCCAGCATTTT	CASSRGQTNQPQHF
-	18	TRBV6-1	TRBD1	TRBJ1-1	TGTGCCAGCAGTGACCCTGGGGCAGGGGGGCTACGAAACACTGAAGCTTTCTTT	CASSDPGAGGLRNTEAFF
-	15	TRBV30	TRBD1	TRBJ1-3	TGTGCCTGGAGTGAGGGGACAGTCTCTGGAAACACCATATATTTT	CAWSEGTVSGNTIYF
-	14	TRBV6-1	TRBD1	TRBJ1-1	TGTGCCAGCAGAGACAGGGGATCTGGGACTGAAGCTTTCTTT	CASRDRGSGTEAFF
-	17	TRBV11-3	-	TRBJ2-3	TGTGCCAGCAGCTTCCACAGGGGGGAGGGTCAGACAGATACGCAGTATTTT	CASSFHRGEGQTDTQYF
-	13	TRBV7-9	-	TRBJ1-5	TGTGCCAGCAGCCTAGACAGGTATCAGCCCCAGCATTTT	CASSLDRYQPQHF
-	13	TRBV2	TRBD1	TRBJ2-7	TGTGCCAGCAAGGTGGGACAGGGGTACGAGCAGTACTTC	CASKVGQGYEQYF
once	13	TRBV11-3	-	TRBJ2-3	TGTGCCAGCAGCCCGCGGACAGTAGCTACGCAGTATTTT	CASSPRTVATQYF
once	15	TRBV6-4	TRBD1	TRBJ2-1	TGTGCCAGCAGTGACTCCGGGACAGGGGTCAATGAGCAGTTCTTC	CASSDSGTGVNEQFF
once	16	TRBV29-1	-	TRBJ2-1	TGCAGCGTTGAAGGCCCGGAGTATAGCTCCTACAATGAGCAGTTCTTC	CSVEGPEYSSYNEQFF
-	17	TRBV5-4	-	TRBJ1-1	TGTGCCAGCAGCCCCCTCAGGGGTAACCTTAAGAACACTGAAGCTTTCTTT	CASSPLRGNLKNTEAFF
-	14	TRBV30	-	TRBJ1-2	TGTGCCCGAAGTCGGGGTACCACTAACTATGGCTACACCTTC	CARSRGTTNYGYTF
-	14	TRBV5-4	-	TRBJ2-5	TGTGCCAGCAGCTTGGGCGGGGGCCTGGCGACCCAGTACTTC	CASSLGGGLATQYF
-	19	TRBV5-4	TRBD1	TRBJ1-1	TGTGCCAGCAGCTTACTCCGGGACAGGGGGCTCGGGGTGAACACTGAAGCTTTCTTT	CASSLLRDRGLGVNTEAFF
-	12	TRBV18	-	TRBJ2-3	TGTGCCAGCTCACCAAGCAAGGATACGCAGTATTTT	CASSPSKDTQYF